These T cell receptor beta chains were read from a single sample in a study of blood T cell repertoires in COVID-19. Repertoires were generated with immunoSEQ multiplex PCR, while TCRdb's copy carries only in-frame clones and drops some. The data show fewer than 350,000 clones, approximately 91% seen once. Sequenced material: PBMCs or T cells enriched from blood (not recorded which). These TCRs come from a woman between 40 and 50 years old with acute COVID-19. The conserved cysteine and the conserved F or W are not part of the CDR3 here. The D gene is left open where the match is weak. Where a row states a size, it is once, few, many or the class of an expanded clone; other rows omit it.

TRBV3-1/TRBV3-2 | few | . | ASSHGQLNTEAF
TRBV9 | . | TRBD2 | ASSVAVLTSGSRKNEQF
TRBV6-5 | . | TRBD1 | ASSYSGTGSYEQY
TRBV7-8 | . | . | ASSLADFTGSMISYEQY
TRBV7-2 | . | . | ASSLSPAVKAQY
TRBV11-3 | . | . | ASSLDIMQGRVNQPQH
TRBV18 | . | TRBD1 | ASSRNRGTNEKLF
TRBV5-1 | . | . | ASSLANRDTDTQY
TRBV28 | . | . | ASIPGTAFPYEQY
TRBV18 | . | . | ASSPRNRGGGEKLF